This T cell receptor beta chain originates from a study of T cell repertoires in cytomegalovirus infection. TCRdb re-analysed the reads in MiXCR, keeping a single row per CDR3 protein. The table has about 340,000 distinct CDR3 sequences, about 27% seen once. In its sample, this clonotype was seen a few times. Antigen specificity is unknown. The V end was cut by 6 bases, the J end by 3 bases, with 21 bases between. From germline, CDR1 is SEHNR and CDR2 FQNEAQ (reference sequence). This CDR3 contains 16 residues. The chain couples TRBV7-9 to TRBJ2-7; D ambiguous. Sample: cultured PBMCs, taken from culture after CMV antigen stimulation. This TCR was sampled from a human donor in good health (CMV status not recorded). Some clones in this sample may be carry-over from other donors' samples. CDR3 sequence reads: CASRPPDGEEVYEQYF. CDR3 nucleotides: TGTGCCAGCAGGCCCCCCGATGGTGAAGAAGTCTACGAGCAGTACTTC.